This T cell receptor (beta chain) was sequenced for a study of tumor-infiltrating lymphocytes in primary liver carcinoma. Overall study context: With diameters of about 4.2 to 10 cm, tumors were stage T1-T3 N0M0. Notes on the study in general: With p = 0.039, the top-250-clone fraction in tumors significantly exceeded that in blood. A small share of top clones, only about 7-25%, was found in all five tumor regions. The study found tumor-adjacent and tumor-blood pairs overlapped less than tumor region pairs.

The roughly 17-32 mg bulk tissue piece was not sorted before simultaneous RNA and DNA extraction. As for this clonotype: Its antigen is not known. The germline gene is not matched at one end of the junction; a read error may be the cause.

Looked up from germline, CDR1 is PRHDT and CDR2 is FYEKMQ (reference sequence). The CDR3 has 16 residues. A constant-region primer primed TCR beta cDNA synthesis from 400 to 600 ng of total RNA. What produced the TCR beta libraries was three nested multiplex PCR rounds using slightly modified ARM-PCR. TRBV1-TRBV30 forward and Cbeta reverse primers drove the first two approximately 10-cycle rounds. TCRdb re-analysed the multiplex PCR reads in MiXCR, keeping a single row per CDR3 protein. The sample holds about 99,000 distinct CDR3 sequences, 69% seen once. The sequencing sample was made of liver tumor tissue from sampling region 5. The subset is: tumor region T5, tumor centre. This sequence joins TRBV13 and TRBJ2-7, with 7 bases identical to TRBD2. The receptor was isolated from a woman aged 60 to 75 with primary liver carcinoma and hepatitis B virus infection. This CDR3 reads CAGSLFGGGHFHEQYF. The CDR3 region has the DNA TGTGCCGGCAGCCTTTTCGGCGGGGGTCATTTTCACGAGCAGTACTTC.